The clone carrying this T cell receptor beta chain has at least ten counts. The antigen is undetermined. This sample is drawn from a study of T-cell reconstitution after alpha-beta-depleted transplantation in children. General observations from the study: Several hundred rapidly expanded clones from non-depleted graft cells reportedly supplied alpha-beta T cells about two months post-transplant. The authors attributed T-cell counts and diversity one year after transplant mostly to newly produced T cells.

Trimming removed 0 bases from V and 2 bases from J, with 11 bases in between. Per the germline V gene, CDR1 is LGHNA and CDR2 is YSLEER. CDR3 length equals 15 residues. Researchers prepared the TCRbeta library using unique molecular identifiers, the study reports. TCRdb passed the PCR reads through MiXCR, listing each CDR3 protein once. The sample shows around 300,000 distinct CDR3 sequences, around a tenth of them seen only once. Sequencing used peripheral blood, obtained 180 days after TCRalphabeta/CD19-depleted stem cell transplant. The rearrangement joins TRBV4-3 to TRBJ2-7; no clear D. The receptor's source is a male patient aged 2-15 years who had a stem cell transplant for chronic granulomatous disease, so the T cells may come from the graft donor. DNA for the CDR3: TGCGCCAGCAGCCAAGAGGGCGGCGAGACCTACGAGCAGTACTTC. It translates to CASSQEGGETYEQYF.